These 26 T cell receptor beta chains originate from one sample sequenced in a study of vaccination effects on CD4 cells after COVID-19. Their specific antigens are unknown. Clones were sequenced by immunoSEQ multiplex PCR, and TCRdb holds only the in-frame ones, with some missing. The sample records tens of thousands of clones, approximately 75% being singletons. Before any sequencing was done, the ViraFEST assay used viral peptide pools to expand antigen-specific CD4+ T cells. Investigators separated out CD4+ T cells once around 11 days of culture had passed. Neither prior SARS-CoV-2 infection nor positive nucleocapsid antibodies were present in the vaccine recipients. Sequenced here: CD4+ T cells from PBMCs cultured with HCoV-NL63 spike peptides, sampled before COVID-19 vaccination. These receptors were collected from a human donor who received a COVID-19 vaccine.

The rearrangement links TRBV29-1 to TRBJ1-1; weak D call: TRBD1 (6 bases). The CDR3 has 13 amino acids. Germline assignment: CDR1 SQVTM and CDR2 ANQGSEA. V shed 7 bases and J shed 3 bases, with 15 bases lying between them. The CDR3 nucleotides are TGCAGCGGCCGACAGGTCAGGGACACTGAAGCTTTCTTT. Its translation: CSGRQVRDTEAFF. Filled out from reference TRBV29-1 and TRBJ1-1, the complete variable domain reads SAVISQKPSRDICQRGTSLTIQCQVDSQVTMMFWYRQQPGQSLTLIATANQGSEATYESGFVIDKFPISRPNLTFSTLTVSNMSPEDSSIYLCSGRQVRDTEAFFGQGTRLTVV.

The gene calls are TRBV19 and TRBJ1-6; 7 bases map to TRBD1. The germline gives CDR1 LNHDA, CDR2 SQIVND (reference sequence). The V and J ends lost 5 bases and 6 bases, in that order; junction bases with no gene match: 1. The CDR3 totals 13 residues. The CDR3 DNA follows: TGTGCCAGTAGTCGGGACAGTAATTCACCCCTCCACTTT. This sequence encodes CASSRDSNSPLHF.

V is TRBV30 and J is TRBJ2-2; D assignment may be TRBD1 or TRBD2 (5 bases each). The germline V gene has CDR1 GTSNPN and CDR2 SVGIG (reference sequence). This CDR3 is built from 16 residues. Trimming removed 4 bases at V and 1 base at J, with 16 bases between. The CDR3 protein is CAWTAQGRGNTGELFF. The CDR3 bases are TGTGCCTGGACGGCCCAGGGACGGGGGAACACCGGGGAGCTGTTTTTT.

The J gene is TRBJ2-7, the V gene TRBV6-5, with TRBD1 matching 7 bases. The germline gives CDR1 MNHEY, CDR2 SVGAGI. Losses at the gene ends were 2 bases for V and 0 bases for J; bases not matched to a gene: 7. The CDR3 covers 16 residues. CDR3 nucleotides: TGTGCCAGCAGTTACCTCTCGACAGGGAGCTCCTACGAGCAGTACGTC. Translation: CASSYLSTGSSYEQYV.

The V gene is TRBV7-3, the J gene TRBJ1-1, with a weak D call TRBD1 (5 bases). The V gene lost 5 bases and the J gene lost 0 bases, with 10 bases spanning the gap. Germline V gene lookup returns CDR1 SGHTA and CDR2 FQGTGA. The CDR3 has 14 amino acids. CDR3 in DNA: TGTGCCAGCAGCCAGAGGGGACTGAACACTGAAGCTTTCTTT. Protein sequence: CASSQRGLNTEAFF.

The chain is built from TRBV15 and TRBJ2-3; TRBD2 matches at 9 bases. V dropped 6 bases and J dropped 2; count of bases not matched to a gene: 3. This CDR3 region has 14 residues. CDR1 and CDR2 (germline): LNHNV, YYDKDF (reference sequence). This CDR3 is CATSPSGDTDTQYF. CDR3 DNA sequence: TGTGCCACCAGTCCTAGCGGGGACACAGATACGCAGTATTTT.

The rearrangement links TRBV5-5 to TRBJ1-4, with D possibly being TRBD1 (5 bases). V lost 3 bases and J 7 bases, leaving 19 bases between the germline ends. This CDR3 spans 16 amino acids. Germline values: CDR1 SGHKS, CDR2 YYEKEE (reference sequence). The CDR3 sequence: CASSWDWGRETEKLFF. The CDR3 region has the DNA TGTGCCAGCAGCTGGGACTGGGGCAGGGAGACTGAAAAACTGTTTTTT. The full variable domain, in which reference TRBV5-5 and TRBJ1-4 provide the parts outside the CDR3, is DAGVTQSPTHLIKTRGQQVTLRCSPISGHKSVSWYQQVLGQGPQFIFQYYEKEERGRGNFPDRFSARQFPNYSSELNVNALLLGDSALYLCASSWDWGRETEKLFFGSGTQLSVL.

The CDR3 coding sequence is TGTGCCAGCAGCGTGAGGGACAGGGCCGAGCAGTACGTC. It yields the protein CASSVRDRAEQYV. The V call is TRBV5-4, the J call TRBJ2-7; 9 bases fit TRBD1. The length of the CDR3 is 13 residues. Trimming took 4 bases from V and 6 from J; bases not matched to a gene: 5. CDR1 is SGHNT and CDR2 is YYREEE in the germline V gene (reference sequence).

The chain is built from TRBV6-2 or TRBV6-3 and TRBJ2-5, with D uncertain. This CDR3 is built from 12 residues. V was clipped by 5 bases and J by 2 bases, with 6 bases between them. CDR1 is MNHEY, CDR2 SVGEGT, per germline. CDR3 protein: CASSMGQETQYF. The CDR3 DNA reads TGTGCCAGCAGTATGGGGCAAGAGACCCAGTACTTC.

This rearrangement joins TRBV28 to TRBJ2-7; 7 bases are a match to TRBD2. With V trimmed by 4 bases and J by 0 bases, 3 bases remained unmatched. The CDR3 extends over 14 amino acids. Germline V gene sequence: CDR1 MDHEN, CDR2 SYDVKM. The CDR3 is CASSSLAFSYEQYV. The DNA of the CDR3 is TGTGCCAGCAGTTCACTAGCGTTCTCCTACGAGCAGTACGTC.

The CDR3 sequence is CASSELQGDTQYF. The CDR3 nucleotides are TGTGCCAGCAGTGAACTCCAGGGAGATACGCAGTATTTT. The chain carries TRBV2 and TRBJ2-3; TRBD1 is a possible D gene (5 bases). Germline V gives CDR1 SNHLY, CDR2 FYNNEI. The CDR3 consists of 13 residues. Between the trimmed V and J ends, which lost 2 bases and 5 bases, there was a span of 8 bases. Full variable domain (missing parts from reference TRBV2 and TRBJ2-3): EPEVTQTPSHQVTQMGQEVILRCVPISNHLYFYWYRQILGQKVEFLVSFYNNEISEKSEIFDDQFSVERPDGSNFTLKIRSTKLEDSAMYFCASSELQGDTQYFGPGTRLTVL.

V and J are TRBV7-2 and TRBJ2-3; 8 bases map to TRBD2. CDR3 length equals 17 residues. V shed 2 bases and J 0 bases; nucleotides not matched to a gene: 7. CDR1 and CDR2 from the germline V gene are SGHTA and FQGNSA. CDR3 amino acids: CASSLMASGLSTDTQYF. The CDR3 bases are TGTGCCAGCAGCTTAATGGCTAGCGGGTTAAGCACAGATACGCAGTATTTT.

V is TRBV28 and J is TRBJ1-5; D unclear. This CDR3 contains 12 residues. From germline, CDR1 is MDHEN and CDR2 SYDVKM. V lost 6 bases to trimming and J lost 5 bases, with 8 bases between them. The CDR3 region has the DNA TGTGCCAGCAGACTACGGGATCAGCCCCAGCATTTT. This codes for CASRLRDQPQHF.

The gene calls are TRBV24-1 and TRBJ2-6; 7 bases match TRBD1. The germline V gene has CDR1 KGHDR and CDR2 SFDVKD. The CDR3 runs to 18 residues. V trimming: 6 bases; J trimming: 0 bases; junction bases outside the gene matches: 10. In DNA, the CDR3 is TGTGCCACCAGTTCGGCAGGGGGTGCCCTCTCTGGGGCCAACGTCCTGACTTTC. It yields the protein CATSSAGGALSGANVLTF.

This clone was counted a few times. The chain carries TRBV19 and TRBJ1-3; a possible D gene is TRBD1 (6 bases). The CDR3 totals 16 residues. V was shortened by 2 bases and J by 2 bases, with 13 bases between the two germline ends. The germline V gene encodes CDR1 LNHDA and CDR2 SQIVND (reference sequence). The CDR3 DNA follows: TGTGCCAGTAGTATATTAACGACAGGTACTGGAAACACCATATATTTT. Its translation: CASSILTTGTGNTIYF. Complete variable domain (other parts from reference TRBV19 and TRBJ1-3): DGGITQSPKYLFRKEGQNVTLSCEQNLNHDAMYWYRQDPGQGLRLIYYSQIVNDFQKGDIAEGYSVSREKKESFPLTVTSAQKNPTAFYLCASSILTTGTGNTIYFGEGSWLTVV.

This sequence joins TRBV5-1 and TRBJ1-2, with D tentatively TRBD1 (5 bases). Trimming pared 4 bases from V and 4 bases from J, leaving 14 bases between. The CDR3 contains 14 residues. The germline V gene encodes CDR1 SGHRS and CDR2 YFSETQ. Here the CDR3 DNA reads TGCGCCAGCAGCACCGGGACCGAGGCCTATGGCTACACCTTC. It codes for CASSTGTEAYGYTF.

The chain joins TRBV12-3 or TRBV12-4 to TRBJ2-5, with D possibly called TRBD1 or TRBD2 (6 bases each). There are 11 residues in the CDR3. The V end lost 5 bases, the J end lost 9 bases, and 10 bases lay between the germline ends. For the CDR3, the DNA is TGTGCCAGCAGTCGAGGGGGGCCCCAGTACTTC. Amino acids: CASSRGGPQYF.

V and J are TRBV10-2 and TRBJ2-1; tentatively, D is TRBD2 (5 bases). Trimming cost V 4 bases and J 3 bases, with 10 bases left between them. Germline V CDR1 and CDR2: WSHSY, SAAADI. CDR3 length: 14 residues. DNA of the CDR3: TGCGCCAGCAGTGGGAGCGCGGGCTACAATGAGCAGTTCTTC. Protein sequence: CASSGSAGYNEQFF.

This clone has a handful of counts. This chain uses TRBV6-5 with TRBJ2-7; 7 bases are a match to TRBD2. The CDR3 length is 13 residues. The ends lost 7 bases at V and 3 bases at J; junction bases unmatched: 6. Germline V gives CDR1 MNHEY, CDR2 SVGAGI. The CDR3 reads CASTSPSGYEQYV. The DNA of the CDR3 is TGTGCCAGCACCAGCCCTAGCGGCTACGAGCAGTACGTC.

The chain joins TRBV5-1 to TRBJ1-2; 10 nucleotides match TRBD1. This CDR3 has 14 residues. The germline CDR1 and CDR2 sequences are SGHRS and YFSETQ. The junction had 2 bases not matched to a gene; V was cut back by 0 bases and J by 6 bases. The DNA of the CDR3 is TGCGCCAGCAGCTTGGTCGGACAGGGGGATGGCTACACCTTC. This gives the protein CASSLVGQGDGYTF. Supplemented by reference TRBV5-1 and TRBJ1-2, the full variable domain reads KAGVTQTPRYLIKTRGQQVTLSCSPISGHRSVSWYQQTPGQGLQFLFEYFSETQRNKGNFPGRFSGRQFSNSRSEMNVSTLELGDSALYLCASSLVGQGDGYTFGSGTRLTVV.

The sample holds a few counts of this clone. The CDR3 sequence is CAWDSYNEQFF. The CDR3 DNA is TGTGCCTGGGACTCCTACAATGAGCAGTTCTTC. The V and J genes are TRBV30 and TRBJ2-1; D not certain. V was pared by 5 bases and J by 0 bases, with 2 bases between. Germline V gene data show CDR1 as GTSNPN and CDR2 as SVGIG (reference sequence). This CDR3 is built from 11 residues.

V gene TRBV28 combines with J gene TRBJ1-5; D ambiguous. CDR3 length: 13 amino acids. The V end lost 5 bases, the J end lost 7 bases, and 12 bases lay between the germline ends. In germline, CDR1 is MDHEN, CDR2 SYDVKM. CDR3 nucleotides: TGTGCCAGCAGTCCGCGACCGGAGCAGCCCCAGCATTTT. Translation: CASSPRPEQPQHF.

The chain recombines TRBV7-8 with TRBJ1-1; D is uncertain. This CDR3 is built from 15 residues. Germline CDR1 SGHVS, CDR2 FQNEAQ. Trimming removed 5 bases from V and 5 bases from J, with 18 bases in between. The CDR3 sequence: CASSEGPRGWTEAFF. The CDR3 nucleotides read TGTGCCAGCAGCGAGGGTCCCCGGGGATGGACTGAAGCTTTCTTT.

This clone was counted between two and nine times. The genes are TRBV2 and TRBJ1-5; a possible D gene is TRBD1 (5 bases). Germline V lookup: CDR1 SNHLY, CDR2 FYNNEI. CDR3 length: 15 residues. The V end was cut by 1 base, the J end by 6 bases, with 13 bases between. The CDR3 bases are TGTGCCAGCAGTGAAGTAATCCAGGGCGGTCAGCCCCAGCATTTT. Amino acid sequence: CASSEVIQGGQPQHF. The variable domain in full, with the rest retrieved from reference TRBV2 and TRBJ1-5, is EPEVTQTPSHQVTQMGQEVILRCVPISNHLYFYWYRQILGQKVEFLVSFYNNEISEKSEIFDDQFSVERPDGSNFTLKIRSTKLEDSAMYFCASSEVIQGGQPQHFGDGTRLSIL.

The rearrangement links TRBV5-6 to TRBJ2-1; 9 nucleotides agree with TRBD1. The CDR3 has 15 residues. The J segment lost 4 bases and the V segment lost 4 bases, leaving 6 bases of the junction unmatched. Germline lookup yields CDR1 SGHDT and CDR2 YYEEEE. The CDR3 bases are TGTGCCAGCAGCAGTACAGGGGGCCAGTACAATGAGCAGTTCTTC. As protein: CASSSTGGQYNEQFF.

The CDR3 DNA reads as TGTGCCAGCAGGATGGACTCCTATGAAAAACTGTTTTTT. Amino acids: CASRMDSYEKLFF. This rearrangement joins TRBV12-3 or TRBV12-4 to TRBJ1-4; D gene ambiguous. The CDR3 is 13 residues long. V lost 6 bases to trimming and J lost 6 bases, with 11 bases between them.